This TCR beta chain was identified during a study of T cell responses to AZD1222 COVID-19 vaccine. The table came from immunoSEQ multiplex PCR; TCRdb's copy has only in-frame clones and leaves some out. This sample has roughly 67,000 clones, with about nine tenths found just once. Comment on this clone: Antigen unknown.

Germline V gene lookup returns CDR1 WSHSY and CDR2 SAAADI. There are 12 residues in the CDR3. V lost 3 bases and J 3 bases, leaving 5 bases between the germline ends. General observations from the study: Unmutated variant regions reportedly attract nearly half of all spike-specific TCRs. Spike-specific TCR breadth rose after two AZD1222 doses, and depth rose as well. It was only after the peak T cell response that any repertoires were sampled.

Second-dose timings of about 4 or about 12 weeks were pooled. This clonotype originated in an adult who received the AZD1222 COVID-19 vaccine. The sequencing used peripheral blood, collected 28 days after the second AZD1222 dose. The V and J genes are TRBV10-2 and TRBJ2-5; the D is unclear. CDR3 bases: TGCGCCAGCAGTGACTTTGAAGAGACCCAGTACTTC. It specifies CASSDFEETQYF.